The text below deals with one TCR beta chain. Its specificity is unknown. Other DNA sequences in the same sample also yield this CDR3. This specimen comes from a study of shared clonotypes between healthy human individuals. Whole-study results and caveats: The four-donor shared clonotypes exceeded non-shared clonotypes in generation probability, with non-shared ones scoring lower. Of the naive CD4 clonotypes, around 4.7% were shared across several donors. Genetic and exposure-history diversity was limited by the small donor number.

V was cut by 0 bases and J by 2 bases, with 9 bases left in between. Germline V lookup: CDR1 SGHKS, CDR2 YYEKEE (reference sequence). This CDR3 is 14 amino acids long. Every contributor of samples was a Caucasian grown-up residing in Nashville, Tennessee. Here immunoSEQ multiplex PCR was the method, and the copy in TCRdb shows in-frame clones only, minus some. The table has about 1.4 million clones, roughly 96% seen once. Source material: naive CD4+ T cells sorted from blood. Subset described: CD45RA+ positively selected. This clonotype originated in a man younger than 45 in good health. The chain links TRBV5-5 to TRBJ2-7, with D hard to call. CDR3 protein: CASSLVGHTYEQYF. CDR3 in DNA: TGTGCCAGCAGCTTGGTCGGTCACACCTACGAGCAGTACTTC.